This entry features one T cell receptor beta chain sequence. The antigen this receptor binds is unknown. There are no base qualities to consult, and no much larger clone falls within one base. V loses 3 bases of germline sequence and J loses 10 bases, and the interval between the two ends is 13 bases. CDR1 and CDR2 (DFQATT, SNEGSKA) derive from the germline V gene (reference sequence). Reading from cysteine to phenylalanine, the CDR3 counts 12 amino acids. Just the 36-base CDR3 DNA is kept, in frame starting at base 1. The CDR3 regions of human TCRbeta chains were subjected to immunosequencing. The published analysis was carried out like this. Repertoire TCRs were matched against a reference library of SARS-CoV-2-specific TCRs generated with the MIRA antigen-specificity platform. Breadth was defined as the fraction of unique TCRs that were SARS-CoV-2-associated, and depth was defined as the fraction of total T cells that were SARS-CoV-2-associated. Using the MIRA data, every spike-specific TCR was mapped to the spike region that the TCR reacted to and assigned to either a CD4 or a CD8 class. Log10-transformed breadth and depth values were compared by one-way ANOVA with Sidak's multiple comparisons tests. TCRdb limited this immuneACCESS table to in-frame rearrangements with V and J called. A share of clones is missing; checked studies link under half to unresolved V genes, and the rest is unexplained. Clonal size and the V and J genes are those of that table, whereas D and trimming came from the DNA. Recorded for this sample are tens of thousands of clones; just over 85% of them occurred a single time. The ten biggest clones cover approximately 5.6% of the sample.

The meaning of the sample's time point label: about 28 days (+/-7) after the second vaccine dose. AZD1222 recipients given second doses at about 4 weeks or at about 12 weeks were pooled, since spike-specific TCR depth and breadth were not found to differ between the two schedules. Vaccinee samples were obtained from the UK trials COV001 and COV002, which included a single-blind randomized controlled phase 2/3 trial of AZD1222 (ChAdOx1 nCoV-19) in healthy adults. For TCRbeta chain sequencing, PBMC samples were collected from trial participants at day 0 and at day 28 after the second dose. The sample originates from a study of T cell responses to AZD1222 COVID-19 vaccine (dated by TCRdb to the early 2020s). Study-level background: TCR sequencing was performed for roughly 250 trial participants, of whom about 200 were given two doses of AZD1222 and around 26 were given two doses of MenACWY control vaccine. Trial participants were enrolled by age into 18-55, 56-69 and 70-plus year subgroups, with roughly 160, 29 and 62 TCR-sequenced participants respectively. Study-level results and caveats: Reportedly, close to half of the unique spike-specific TCRs recognized epitopes lying outside the regions that are mutated in the B.1.351 and B.1.1.7 variants. No day 14 peak-response samples were available, so repertoires were characterized only after the peak T cell response. In the small 56-69-year group, the increase in depth fell short of significance, most likely because of low power. Participants were mostly white British, with more females than males. The authors suggested clonal diversity may have been underestimated. Vaccine-associated CD4 TCRs spanned the whole spike protein, with dominant responses in regions 160-218 and 743-854. After two AZD1222 doses, spike-specific TCR breadth and depth were significantly higher than at day 0 and than in MenACWY recipients. Conclusions about previously exposed vaccinees are limited, since just 6 or 7 AZD1222 recipients were seropositive for SARS-CoV-2 at baseline.

The origin of this receptor is an adult who received the AZD1222 COVID-19 vaccine. The sequencing used peripheral blood, collected 28 days after the second AZD1222 dose. The chain joins TRBV20-1 to TRBJ2-1; D gene: possibly TRBD1, on 6 matching bases. The bases read TGCAGTGCTAGTACAGGGATTCAGGAGCAGTTCTTC. Translation gives CSASTGIQEQFF.